This T cell receptor (beta chain) was sequenced for a study of long-term antiretroviral therapy in people with HIV. Regarding the study as a whole: Clonal expansions arising prior to ART prevailed in the repertoire at every time point. ART-treated samples gained diversity yet remained below transplant donor controls.

On this clone itself: Its specificity is not known.

CDR3 size: 16 residues. V lost 0 bases to trimming and J lost 5 bases, with 16 bases between them. Germline V lookup: CDR1 SGHRS, CDR2 YFSETQ. Runs used v3.0 of the immunoSEQ assay and were done at survey level. Profiled with immunoSEQ multiplex PCR; TCRdb holds only in-frame clones, not every one. This sample has tens of thousands of clones, with 90% to 95% found just once. People in the study who had HIV all got their treatment in the United States. This chain joins TRBV5-1 and TRBJ2-3; a possible D gene is TRBD2 (7 bases). The sequencing here drew on unsorted PBMCs, taken 7.6 years after starting antiretroviral therapy. The TCR was taken from a woman in her thirties or forties with HIV. This CDR3 reads CASSLGAGGLQDTQYF. The CDR3 DNA reads TGCGCCAGCAGCTTGGGAGCCGGGGGGCTTCAAGATACGCAGTATTTT. Drawing the rest from reference TRBV5-1 and TRBJ2-3, the complete variable domain is KAGVTQTPRYLIKTRGQQVTLSCSPISGHRSVSWYQQTPGQGLQFLFEYFSETQRNKGNFPGRFSGRQFSNSRSEMNVSTLELGDSALYLCASSLGAGGLQDTQYFGPGTRLTVL.